This TCR beta chain was sequenced in a study of technical replicates of blood from several donors. Trimming took off 2 bases at V and 1 base at J, with 12 bases between the two ends. Per germline, CDR1 MGHRA and CDR2 YSYEKL. The CDR3 consists of 16 residues. Measured with immunoSEQ multiplex PCR; TCRdb has only the in-frame clones, and not every one. The sample lists 75,000 to 85,000 clones, more than 90% occurring once. The V gene is TRBV4-1, the J gene TRBJ2-1; D is possibly TRBD2 (6 bases). Sequencing was performed on T cells isolated from PBMCs. This sequence originates from a human donor in good health. The CDR3 nucleotides read TGCGCCAGCAGCCAATCGGGAGCCTTTTCCTACAATGAGCAGTTCTTC. Amino acids: CASSQSGAFSYNEQFF.